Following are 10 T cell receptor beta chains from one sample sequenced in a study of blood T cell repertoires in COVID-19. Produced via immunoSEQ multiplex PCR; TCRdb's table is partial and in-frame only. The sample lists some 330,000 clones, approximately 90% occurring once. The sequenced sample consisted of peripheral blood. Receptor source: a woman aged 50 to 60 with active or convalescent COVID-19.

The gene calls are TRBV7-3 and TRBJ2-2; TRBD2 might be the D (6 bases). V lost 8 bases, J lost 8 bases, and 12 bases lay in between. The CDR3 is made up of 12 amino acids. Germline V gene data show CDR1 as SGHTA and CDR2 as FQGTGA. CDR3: CASGAGSGELFF. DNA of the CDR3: TGTGCCAGCGGGGCGGGGTCTGGGGAGCTGTTTTTT.

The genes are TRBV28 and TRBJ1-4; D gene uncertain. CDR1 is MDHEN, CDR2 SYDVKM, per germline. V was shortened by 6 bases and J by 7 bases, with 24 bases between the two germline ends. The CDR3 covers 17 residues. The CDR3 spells CASRLTPEDGSGEKLFF. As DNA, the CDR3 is TGTGCCAGCAGGCTCACCCCGGAAGATGGAAGCGGTGAAAAACTGTTTTTT.

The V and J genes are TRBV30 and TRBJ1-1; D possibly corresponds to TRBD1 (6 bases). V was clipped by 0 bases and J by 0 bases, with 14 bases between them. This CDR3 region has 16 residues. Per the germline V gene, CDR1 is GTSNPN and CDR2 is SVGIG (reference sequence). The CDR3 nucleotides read TGTGCCTGGAGTGTACTTGGGGGGGCCCTGAACACTGAAGCTTTCTTT. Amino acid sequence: CAWSVLGGALNTEAFF. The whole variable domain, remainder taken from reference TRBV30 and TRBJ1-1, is SQTIHQWPATLVQPVGSPLSLECTVEGTSNPNLYWYRQAAGRGLQLLFYSVGIGQISSEVPQNLSASRPQDRQFILSSKKLLLSDSGFYLCAWSVLGGALNTEAFFGQGTRLTVV.

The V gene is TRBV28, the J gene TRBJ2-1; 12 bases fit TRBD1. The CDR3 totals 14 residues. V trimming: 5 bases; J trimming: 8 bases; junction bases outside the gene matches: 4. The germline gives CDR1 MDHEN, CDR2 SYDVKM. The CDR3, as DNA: TGTGCCAGCAGTCTCGGGACAGGGGGCTATGAGCAGTTCTTC. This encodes CASSLGTGGYEQFF. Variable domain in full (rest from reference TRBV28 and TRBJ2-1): DVKVTQSSRYLVKRTGEKVFLECVQDMDHENMFWYRQDPGLGLRLIYFSYDVKMKEKGDIPEGYSVSREKKERFSLILESASTNQTSMYLCASSLGTGGYEQFFGPGTRLTVL.

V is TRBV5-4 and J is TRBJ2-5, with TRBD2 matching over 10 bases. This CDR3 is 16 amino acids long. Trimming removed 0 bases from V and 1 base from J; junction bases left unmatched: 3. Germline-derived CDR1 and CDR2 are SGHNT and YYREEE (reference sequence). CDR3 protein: CASSLAASGGQETQYF. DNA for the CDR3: TGTGCCAGCAGCTTGGCGGCTAGCGGGGGCCAAGAGACCCAGTACTTC.

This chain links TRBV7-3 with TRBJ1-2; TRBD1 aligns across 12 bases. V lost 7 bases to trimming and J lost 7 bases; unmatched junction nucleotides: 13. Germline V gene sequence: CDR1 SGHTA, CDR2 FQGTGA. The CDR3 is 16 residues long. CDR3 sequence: CASTHSQGQGASGYTF. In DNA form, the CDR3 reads TGTGCCAGCACCCATAGCCAGGGACAGGGGGCGTCTGGCTACACCTTC.

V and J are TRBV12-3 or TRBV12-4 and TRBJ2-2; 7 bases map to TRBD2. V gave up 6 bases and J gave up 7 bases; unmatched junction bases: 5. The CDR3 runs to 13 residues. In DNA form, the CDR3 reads TGTGCCAGCAGCCCGGGAGGCCTCGGGGAGCTGTTTTTT. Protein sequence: CASSPGGLGELFF.

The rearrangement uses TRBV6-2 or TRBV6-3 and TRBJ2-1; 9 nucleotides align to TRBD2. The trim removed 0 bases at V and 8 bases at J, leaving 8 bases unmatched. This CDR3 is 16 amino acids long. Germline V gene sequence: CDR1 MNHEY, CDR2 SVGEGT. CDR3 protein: CASSYSRLAVRDEQFF. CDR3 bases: TGTGCCAGCAGTTACTCGAGACTAGCGGTTAGGGATGAGCAGTTCTTC.

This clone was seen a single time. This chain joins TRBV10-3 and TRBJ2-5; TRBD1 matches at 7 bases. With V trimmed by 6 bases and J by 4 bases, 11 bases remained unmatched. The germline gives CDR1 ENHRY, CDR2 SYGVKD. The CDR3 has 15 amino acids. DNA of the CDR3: TGTGCCATCAGGACAGGGAGTGGGCCCGGAGAGACCCAGTACTTC. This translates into CAIRTGSGPGETQYF.

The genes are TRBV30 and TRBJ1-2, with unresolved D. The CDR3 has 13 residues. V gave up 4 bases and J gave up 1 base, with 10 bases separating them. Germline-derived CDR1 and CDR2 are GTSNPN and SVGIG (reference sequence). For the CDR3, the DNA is TGTGCCTGGATACCCCGGTTTAACTATGGCTACACCTTC. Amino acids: CAWIPRFNYGYTF.